Following are 15 T cell receptor beta chains from one sample sequenced in a study of regulatory T cells in long-lasting Graves disease. Combining iRepertoire HTBI primers with Arm-PCR of CDR3 regions, the authors built TCR beta libraries. TCRdb re-called the multiplex PCR reads with MiXCR, one entry per CDR3 protein. The sample lists fewer than 650,000 distinct CDR3 sequences; about 16% were seen once. Documented time point: newly diagnosed GD, antithyroid drugs for less than 3 months. TCR sequences were obtained from RNA taken from PBMCs. The sample was also reused in another study, on T cells in Graves' hyperthyroidism and ophthalmopathy.

The material was peripheral blood mononuclear cells (PBMCs), obtained at new diagnosis, from a patient treated with antithyroid drugs. The receptors derive from a man aged 18 to 29 with Graves disease.

This clonotype has a count of ten or more. The V gene is TRBV28, the J gene TRBJ1-3; the match to TRBD1 covers 8 bases. The CDR3 has 16 residues. Germline loops: CDR1 MDHEN, CDR2 SYDVKM. V trimming: 2 bases; J trimming: 8 bases; junction bases outside the gene matches: 11. In nucleotides, the CDR3 is TGTGCCAGCAGTTTACCCGACAGGGGATCAAGGCACACCATATATTTT. This encodes CASSLPDRGSRHTIYF.

There are a few counts of this clonotype. The chain employs TRBV7-3 and TRBJ1-2, with D unresolved. This CDR3 is 13 amino acids long. The V gene lost 1 base and the J gene lost 6 bases, with 9 bases spanning the gap. Germline CDR1 and CDR2: SGHTA and FQGTGA. The CDR3 reads CASSLNPLDGYTF. The CDR3 DNA sequence: TGTGCCAGCAGCTTAAACCCCCTGGATGGCTACACCTTC.

This clonotype was counted at least ten times. The J gene is TRBJ2-1, the V gene TRBV27; TRBD2 agrees at 10 bases. The CDR3 loop spans 17 amino acids. Per germline, CDR1 MNHEY and CDR2 SMNVEV (reference sequence). Trimming removed 4 bases from V and 2 bases from J; junction bases left unmatched: 8. In nucleotides, the CDR3 is TGTGCCAGCAGTTCAAAGGGACTAGCGCTTACCTACAATGAGCAGTTCTTC. The encoded protein is CASSSKGLALTYNEQFF.

The chain uses TRBV25-1 and TRBJ1-2; TRBD1 agrees at 9 bases. Unmatched junction bases numbered 8, after V lost 3 bases and J lost 6 bases. This CDR3 has 15 amino acids. Per the germline V gene, CDR1 is MGHDK and CDR2 is SYGVNS. The CDR3 nucleotides read TGTGCCAGCAGTGACCCTAGGACAGGGGATAATGGCTACACCTTC. Translated, it gives CASSDPRTGDNGYTF.

The V call is TRBV9, the J call TRBJ2-7, with unresolved D. V lost 3 bases to trimming and J lost 2 bases, with 9 bases between them. This CDR3 comprises 13 residues. Germline loops: CDR1 SGDLS, CDR2 YYNGEE. The CDR3 bases are TGTGCCAGCAGCGGCCGACGGACCTACGAGCAGTACTTC. This gives the protein CASSGRRTYEQYF.

This clonotype was seen a handful of times. The V gene is TRBV5-1, the J gene TRBJ2-1; 7 nucleotides match TRBD2. Germline V gene sequence: CDR1 SGHRS, CDR2 YFSETQ. Germline trimming cut 3 bases from V and 5 bases from J; bases unmatched to any gene: 2. This CDR3 has 13 residues. The CDR3 bases are TGCGCCAGCAGCTGGGACTATCACAATGAGCAGTTCTTC. Encoded protein: CASSWDYHNEQFF.

This clonotype was counted many times. The V call is TRBV2, the J call TRBJ1-1, with 8 nucleotides matching TRBD1. This CDR3 is built from 15 residues. Germline-derived CDR1 and CDR2 are SNHLY and FYNNEI. Germline trimming cut 6 bases from V and 5 bases from J; bases unmatched to any gene: 11. DNA of the CDR3: TGTGCCAGCAGAACTGAAACCAGGGGGCTTACTGAAGCTTTCTTT. This codes for CASRTETRGLTEAFF. Filled out from reference TRBV2 and TRBJ1-1, the complete variable domain reads EPEVTQTPSHQVTQMGQEVILRCVPISNHLYFYWYRQILGQKVEFLVSFYNNEISEKSEIFDDQFSVERPDGSNFTLKIRSTKLEDSAMYFCASRTETRGLTEAFFGQGTRLTVV.

This clonotype appeared many times. This chain connects TRBV2 to TRBJ1-6; D is unresolved. CDR3 length equals 16 residues. Deletions cut 0 bases from V and 9 bases from J, with 15 bases between. Germline loops: CDR1 SNHLY, CDR2 FYNNEI. The CDR3 coding sequence is TGTGCCAGCAGTGAAGCGATGGCAGCGTTGGGTTCACCCCTCCACTTT. Its translation: CASSEAMAALGSPLHF.

Ten or more counts support this clonotype. The chain is built from TRBV10-1 and TRBJ1-1, with D possibly matching TRBD1 (6 bases). Per germline, CDR1 WNHNN and CDR2 SYGVQD (reference sequence). Trimming removed 6 bases from V and 1 base from J, with 12 bases in between. The CDR3 runs to 14 residues. CDR3 residues: CASSRDTGNTEAFF. The CDR3 coding sequence is TGCGCCAGCAGCCGGGACACAGGGAACACTGAAGCTTTCTTT.

This clonotype occurred a few times. V and J are TRBV18 and TRBJ1-1; 10 positions agree with TRBD1. Losses at the gene ends were 0 bases for V and 1 base for J; bases not matched to a gene: 5. Germline-derived CDR1 and CDR2 are KGHSH and LQKENI. The CDR3 is 17 residues long. This CDR3 is CASSPPDRGFRNTEAFF. For the CDR3, the DNA is TGTGCCAGCTCACCACCGGACAGGGGGTTCCGGAACACTGAAGCTTTCTTT.

This clonotype appeared many times. The chain carries TRBV2 and TRBJ1-5; 7 bases fit TRBD1. From germline, CDR1 is SNHLY and CDR2 FYNNEI. The J segment lost 0 bases and the V segment lost 7 bases, leaving 9 bases of the junction unmatched. This CDR3 contains 16 residues. The chain's CDR3 is CASNTGAVDSNQPQHF. The CDR3 nucleotides are TGTGCCAGCAATACAGGGGCCGTTGATAGCAATCAGCCCCAGCATTTT.

CDR3 loop: CASSDGANYGYTF. The CDR3 DNA reads as TGTGCCAGCAGTGACGGAGCTAACTATGGCTACACCTTC. The chain carries TRBV25-1 and TRBJ1-2; no firm D call. V dropped 3 bases and J dropped 0 bases, with 5 bases sitting between them. This CDR3 is 13 amino acids long. Germline V gene lookup returns CDR1 MGHDK and CDR2 SYGVNS.

This chain uses TRBV12-3 or TRBV12-4 with TRBJ1-5, with D maybe TRBD1 (6 bases). V lost 1 base and J 6 bases, leaving 19 bases between the germline ends. CDR3 length: 17 amino acids. CDR3 nucleotide sequence: TGTGCCAGCAGTTTAGTTGGGTTGGGGGGGGCTGGTCAGCCCCAGCATTTT. This codes for CASSLVGLGGAGQPQHF.

In its sample, this clonotype was seen many times. The rearrangement joins TRBV2 to TRBJ2-3, with D perhaps matching TRBD1 (6 bases). Between the trimmed V and J ends, which lost 6 bases and 0 bases, there was a span of 10 bases. The V gene's germline CDR1 is SNHLY and CDR2 FYNNEI. The CDR3 is 14 residues long. This CDR3 is CASSKDRSTDTQYF. CDR3 DNA: TGTGCCAGCAGCAAGGACAGAAGCACAGATACGCAGTATTTT.

This clonotype was detected a few times. The chain recombines TRBV4-1 with TRBJ2-5; D assignment may be TRBD1 or TRBD2 (5 bases each). CDR1 is MGHRA and CDR2 is YSYEKL in the germline V gene. This CDR3 is built from 15 residues. Between the trimmed V and J ends, which lost 5 bases and 5 bases, there was a span of 18 bases. The CDR3 sequence is CASSLRGLLRETQYF. The CDR3 DNA follows: TGCGCCAGCAGCTTGAGGGGATTGCTCAGGGAGACCCAGTACTTC.